The clone carrying this T cell receptor beta chain was counted ten times or more. The target antigen is unknown. Unmatched junction bases numbered 11, after V lost 5 bases and J lost 6 bases. This CDR3 is 16 amino acids long. Quantitative 5'-RACE with molecular barcodes was used to make the TCR beta libraries. MiXCR was run by TCRdb on the 5' RACE reads, yielding one entry per CDR3 protein. Of more than 650,000 distinct CDR3 sequences in the sample, about an eighth were seen once. The data belong to a study of CD8 T cells in ankylosing spondylitis. Study conclusions and caveats: Disease-linked clones were CD8+ and relatively rare in peripheral blood. Ankylosing spondylitis blood appeared to carry a characteristic TCR beta motif of several highly homologous variants.

The chain couples TRBV12-3 or TRBV12-4 to TRBJ2-4; 9 bases line up with TRBD1. Sequenced material: blood, either unsorted or a sorted T cell fraction (not recorded which). The receptor comes from a male donor with ankylosing spondylitis. The CDR3 reads CASSPWTGEGGNIQYF. DNA of the CDR3: TGTGCCAGCAGTCCTTGGACAGGGGAGGGGGGAAACATTCAGTACTTC.